A single sample gave rise to the 9 T cell receptor beta chains below, sequenced in a study of technical replicates of blood from a handful of donors (dated by TCRdb to about 2017). Libraries were built with the immunoSEQ multiplex PCR assay. TCRdb holds this immuneACCESS table with in-frame rearrangements only. Some clones are missing; in checked studies, unresolved V genes explain under half, and the rest has no known cause. The sample yields about 75,000 clones; 91% were counted once. Clones ranked in the top ten supply 0.3% to 0.4% of the sample. Source material: T cells isolated from PBMCs. The receptors were gathered from a human donor in good health. Some clones in this sample may be carry-over from other donors' samples.

This clone was observed a single time. This sequence joins TRBV9 and TRBJ2-5; D is ambiguous. This CDR3 has 14 residues. V lost 0 bases and J 4 bases, leaving 10 bases between the germline ends. CDR1 and CDR2 (germline): SGDLS, YYNGEE. The CDR3 sequence is CASSVDGSLETQYF. The CDR3 DNA is TGTGCCAGCAGCGTAGACGGTTCCTTAGAGACCCAGTACTTC.

The CDR3 DNA reads as TGTGCCAGTAGTCCAGGACTAGGCCCTGTCTACAATGAGCAGTTCTTC. This translates into CASSPGLGPVYNEQFF. This rearrangement joins TRBV19 to TRBJ2-1; TRBD2 aligns across 7 bases. The CDR3 has 16 amino acids. V shed 5 bases and J 3 bases; nucleotides not matched to a gene: 10. CDR1 LNHDA and CDR2 SQIVND come from the germline V gene (reference sequence).

The rearrangement links TRBV11-2 to TRBJ2-4; D might be TRBD2 (5 bases). This CDR3 contains 15 residues. CDR1 SGHAT and CDR2 FQNNGV come from the germline V gene. Between the trimmed V and J ends, which lost 5 bases and 1 base, there was a span of 12 bases. CDR3: CASSHRSGAKNIQYF. CDR3 bases: TGTGCCAGCAGCCATAGGTCGGGGGCCAAAAACATTCAGTACTTC.

The rearrangement joins TRBV25-1 to TRBJ2-7; D is unclear. The V gene's germline CDR1 is MGHDK and CDR2 SYGVNS. The ends were cut back, 1 base at V and 6 bases at J, with 7 bases in the middle. The CDR3 contains 12 residues. As DNA, the CDR3 is TGTGCCAGCAGTGAATTGGGCCTCGAGCAGTACTTC. Its translation: CASSELGLEQYF.

This chain connects TRBV7-8 to TRBJ2-5, with TRBD1 as a possible D gene (6 bases). Germline V lookup: CDR1 SGHVS, CDR2 FQNEAQ. Trimming removed 6 bases at V and 5 bases at J, with 16 bases between. The CDR3 is 14 residues long. This CDR3 is CASRVRGSPETQYF. As DNA, the CDR3 is TGTGCCAGCAGGGTGAGGGGGAGCCCTGAGACCCAGTACTTC.

This clone showed up just once. This rearrangement joins TRBV14 to TRBJ2-3, with no clear D. V was cut by 2 bases and J by 0 bases, with 9 bases left in between. The V gene's germline CDR1 is SGHDN and CDR2 FVKESK. This CDR3 has 15 amino acids. The CDR3 nucleotides are TGTGCCAGCAGCCAACTAGGCGGCAGCACAGATACGCAGTATTTT. Translated: CASSQLGGSTDTQYF.

V is TRBV4-1 and J is TRBJ2-7; 7 bases are shared with TRBD1. CDR1 is MGHRA, CDR2 YSYEKL, per germline. V was pared by 3 bases and J by 2 bases, with 10 bases of the junction left unmatched. This CDR3 spans 16 amino acids. This CDR3 reads CASSQAPQGMAYEQYF. In nucleotides, the CDR3 is TGCGCCAGCAGCCAGGCCCCACAGGGGATGGCCTACGAGCAGTACTTC.

The V gene is TRBV4-2, the J gene TRBJ1-2; 7 bases align to TRBD1. From germline, CDR1 is LGHNA and CDR2 YNFKEQ. The V gene end was trimmed by 0 bases and the J gene end by 5 bases; junction bases not matched to a gene: 6. CDR3 length equals 15 residues. The CDR3 region has the DNA TGTGCCAGCAGCCAAGAAGGCGGGACAGATTATGGCTACACCTTC. It specifies CASSQEGGTDYGYTF.

A single count supports this clone. V usage is TRBV6-1 and J usage is TRBJ2-7, with 9 bases matching TRBD1. This CDR3 region has 13 residues. Germline V gene data show CDR1 as MNHNS and CDR2 as SASEGT. The J segment lost 6 bases and the V segment lost 5 bases, leaving 5 bases of the junction unmatched. DNA of the CDR3: TGTGCCAGCAGTACTGAGACAGGGGGCGAGCAGTACTTC. It encodes CASSTETGGEQYF.